This T cell receptor (beta chain) was captured in a study of OX40 agonist ivuxolimab in advanced cancers. Whole-study results and caveats: Circulating CD4+ and CD8+ T cells showed clonal expansion by week 6 at 0.1 to 3.0 mg/kg. CD4+ T cells averaged fewer expanded clones than CD8+ T cells.

This CDR3 has 12 residues. From germline, CDR1 is SEHNR and CDR2 FQNEAQ (reference sequence). The ends were cut back, 1 base at V and 9 bases at J, with 7 bases in the middle. Measured with immunoSEQ multiplex PCR; TCRdb has only the in-frame clones, and not every one. The profile shows 50,000 to 70,000 clones, approximately 92% of them singletons. In the case of this clone: Antigen unknown.

Specimen: CD4+ or CD8+ T cells sorted from blood, collected in a trial of the OX40 agonist ivuxolimab. This TCR was sampled from an adult with an advanced solid tumor such as melanoma, head and neck, liver or kidney cancer. The J gene is TRBJ2-1, the V gene TRBV7-9; D might be TRBD2 (5 bases). CDR3 bases: TGTGCCAGCAGCTTAGTTCGGGGTGAGCAGTTCTTC. Translating it yields CASSLVRGEQFF.